The subject of this entry is one T cell receptor beta chain. Its antigen is currently unknown. Findings of the study overall: Tumor Treg TCRs overlapped most with tumor naive CD4+ cells.

After constant-region reverse-primer amplification, full-length variable regions underwent semi-nested PCR with Nested Universal Primer A. MiXCR was run by TCRdb on the 5' RACE reads, yielding one entry per CDR3 protein. The table includes about 41,000 distinct CDR3 sequences, less than 35% detected once. CDR3 length: 15 amino acids. V shed 7 bases and J shed 0 bases, with 15 bases lying between them. In germline, CDR1 is SEHNR, CDR2 FQNEAQ (reference sequence). CD4+CD45RO+CD25- cells were isolated as memory CD4+ T cells. The gene calls are TRBV7-9 and TRBJ1-1; the D is unclear. This clonotype was sampled from a female donor with breast cancer. Sequenced material: memory CD4+ T cells sorted from a lymph node. The subset here: memory CD4+ T cells, CD4+CD45RO+CD25-. The chain's CDR3 is CASMKTLGMNTEAFF. The CDR3 nucleotides read TGTGCCAGCATGAAGACCCTAGGGATGAACACTGAAGCTTTCTTT.